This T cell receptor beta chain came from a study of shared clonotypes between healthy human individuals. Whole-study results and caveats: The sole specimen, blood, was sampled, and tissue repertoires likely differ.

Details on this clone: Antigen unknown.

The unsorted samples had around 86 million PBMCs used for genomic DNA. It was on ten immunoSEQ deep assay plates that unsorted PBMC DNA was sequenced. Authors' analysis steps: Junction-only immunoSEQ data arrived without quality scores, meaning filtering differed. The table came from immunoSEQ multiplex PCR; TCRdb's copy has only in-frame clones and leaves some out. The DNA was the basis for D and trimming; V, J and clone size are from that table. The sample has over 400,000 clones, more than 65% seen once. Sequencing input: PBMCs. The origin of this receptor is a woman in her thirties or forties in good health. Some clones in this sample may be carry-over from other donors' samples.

CDR3 residues: CASSLLHRSSYNEQFF. The CDR3 bases are TGCGCCAGCAGCCTCCTACACCGGAGCTCCTACAATGAGCAGTTCTTC. The rearrangement joins TRBV5-1 to TRBJ2-1; no clear D gene. Per the germline V gene, CDR1 is SGHRS and CDR2 is YFSETQ. The CDR3 contains 16 residues. Trimming removed 4 bases from V and 0 bases from J, with 14 bases in between.